A single sample is the source of the 10 T cell receptor beta chains below, sequenced in a study of graft-versus-host responses after intestinal transplantation. The antigens for these receptors are not known. This table comes from immunoSEQ multiplex PCR, and its TCRdb copy is limited to in-frame clones, with some not included. The sample carries approximately 50,000 clones, about 88% recorded once. Sequenced material: unstimulated CD4+ T cells sorted from spleen or lymph node cells, taken before transplant. All receptors derive from a human donor who was the organ donor for an intestinal transplant.

The CDR3 region has the DNA TGTGCCAGCAGACACAACAGGGGAATCTCCTACGAGCAGTACTTC. Its translation: CASRHNRGISYEQYF. The rearrangement uses TRBV6-1 and TRBJ2-7, with 7 positions matching TRBD1. The germline CDR1 and CDR2 sequences are MNHNS and SASEGT. The CDR3 runs 15 residues. J lost 0 bases, V lost 6 bases, and 8 bases had no gene match.

This chain links TRBV12-5 with TRBJ1-2; no firm D call. Germline V gene sequence: CDR1 LGHNT, CDR2 FRNRAP. Trimming cost V 3 bases and J 7 bases, with 15 bases left between them. CDR3 length equals 14 residues. The CDR3 bases are TGTGCTAGTGGTTTTGGGGAGGAGGCCGGTGGCTACACCTTC. Protein: CASGFGEEAGGYTF.

The rearrangement links TRBV2 to TRBJ2-4; 7 bases align to TRBD1. The CDR3 has 15 residues. Trimming at V came to 6 bases and at J to 2 bases, leaving 7 bases not matched to a gene. CDR1 SNHLY and CDR2 FYNNEI come from the germline V gene. CDR3 sequence: CASRIPTGTKNIQYF. CDR3 DNA: TGTGCCAGCAGAATACCGACAGGGACCAAAAACATTCAGTACTTC. The whole variable domain, filled in from reference TRBV2 and TRBJ2-4, reads EPEVTQTPSHQVTQMGQEVILRCVPISNHLYFYWYRQILGQKVEFLVSFYNNEISEKSEIFDDQFSVERPDGSNFTLKIRSTKLEDSAMYFCASRIPTGTKNIQYFGAGTRLSVL.

The chain's CDR3 is CAWSSRDFNEKLFF. For the CDR3, the DNA is TGTGCCTGGAGTTCAAGGGATTTTAATGAAAAACTGTTTTTT. The rearrangement joins TRBV30 to TRBJ1-4; no clear D gene. V lost 2 bases and J 4 bases, leaving 11 bases between the germline ends. The germline gives CDR1 GTSNPN, CDR2 SVGIG (reference sequence). The CDR3 extends over 14 amino acids. Using reference TRBV30 and TRBJ1-4 for the parts outside the CDR3, the full variable domain is SQTIHQWPATLVQPVGSPLSLECTVEGTSNPNLYWYRQAAGRGLQLLFYSVGIGQISSEVPQNLSASRPQDRQFILSSKKLLLSDSGFYLCAWSSRDFNEKLFFGSGTQLSVL.

This clone was counted a single time. The chain couples TRBV5-6 to TRBJ2-5, with TRBD2 matching over 11 bases. The CDR3 is 15 amino acids. V was pared by 0 bases and J by 4 bases, with 2 bases of the junction left unmatched. CDR1 is SGHDT, CDR2 YYEEEE, per germline. DNA for the CDR3: TGTGCCAGCAGCTTGGAGCTAGCGGGGGGAGAGACCCAGTACTTC. Protein: CASSLELAGGETQYF.

The chain recombines TRBV19 with TRBJ2-5, with D possibly being TRBD1 (6 bases). CDR3 size: 12 residues. The V and J ends lost 4 bases and 5 bases respectively, with 8 bases between them. Germline lookup yields CDR1 LNHDA and CDR2 SQIVND (reference sequence). CDR3 coding DNA: TGTGCCAGTAGTAGGGGGCGCGAGACCCAGTACTTC. It yields the protein CASSRGRETQYF.

V usage is TRBV7-8 and J usage is TRBJ1-2; a possible D gene is TRBD1 (5 bases). The germline CDR1 and CDR2 sequences are SGHVS and FQNEAQ. The CDR3 loop spans 13 amino acids. Trimming shortened V by 6 bases and J by 2 bases, and 10 bases separated the two germline ends. Here the CDR3 reads CASSLDSNYGYTF. CDR3 in DNA: TGTGCCAGCAGTCTAGACAGCAACTATGGCTACACCTTC.

This chain joins TRBV5-4 and TRBJ2-7; 7 nucleotides align to TRBD2. Germline V gene data show CDR1 as SGHNT and CDR2 as YYREEE (reference sequence). V shed 2 bases, J shed 2 bases, and the junction held 4 bases outside the gene matches. The CDR3 runs 14 residues. The CDR3 coding sequence is TGTGCCAGCAGCTTCGGGGGAGGGACCTACGAGCAGTACTTC. Its translation: CASSFGGGTYEQYF.

The chain combines TRBV7-2 with TRBJ2-3; possibly TRBD1 or TRBD2 for D (6 bases each). The CDR3 has 15 amino acids. Trimming shortened V by 1 base and J by 8 bases, and 16 bases separated the two germline ends. Germline assignment: CDR1 SGHTA and CDR2 FQGNSA. DNA of the CDR3: TGTGCCAGCAGCTTAGAACTGGGGGCGGGGATTACGCAGTATTTT. Protein: CASSLELGAGITQYF.

The rearrangement uses TRBV13 and TRBJ2-5, with D perhaps being TRBD1 or TRBD2 (5 bases each). This CDR3 has 15 residues. Trimming removed 0 bases from V and 4 bases from J, with 12 bases in between. The V gene's germline CDR1 is PRHDT and CDR2 FYEKMQ (reference sequence). The CDR3 is CASSLGNLGGETQYF. The CDR3 DNA is TGTGCCAGCAGCTTAGGCAATCTTGGGGGAGAGACCCAGTACTTC.